The entry that follows covers one T cell receptor beta chain sequence. Sequenced by immunoSEQ multiplex PCR; TCRdb stores in-frame clones only, minus some. The table records approximately 100,000 clones, approximately 90% of them present only once. The sample originates from a study of cytomegalovirus exposure and HLA in healthy donors. Germline V CDR1 and CDR2: LGHNA, YNFKEQ. The CDR3 is 16 amino acids. Trimming took 0 bases from V and 7 from J, leaving 15 bases between them. V and J are TRBV4-2 and TRBJ1-4; TRBD1 might be the D (5 bases). The sequencing sample was made of PBMCs. The TCR comes from a woman in her thirties in good health and CMV-seronegative. CDR3 coding DNA: TGTGCCAGCAGCCAAGAAGCGGAGGGGTTGGGTGAAAAACTGTTTTTT. It yields the protein CASSQEAEGLGEKLFF.